Included here is one T cell receptor (beta chain) sequence, with context. Its antigen is unidentified. This record belongs to a study of glioma-infiltrating T cells after dendritic cell vaccination. Time point meaning: after dendritic cell vaccination, including at tumor progression/relapse. The CDR3 extends over 15 amino acids. Deletions cut 0 bases from V and 2 bases from J, with 10 bases between. Germline V lookup: CDR1 MGHRA, CDR2 YSYEKL. TCRdb keeps only in-frame clones here, not all; method: immunoSEQ multiplex PCR. This repertoire shows tens of thousands of clones, approximately 80% found once; its top ten account for 15% to 17%. The study, taken as a whole, reports: The cohort had few patients with full blood and tumor sets.

The starting material was blood, obtained after dendritic cell vaccination. The sequence was obtained from a human donor with glioblastoma. This chain uses TRBV4-1 with TRBJ2-5, with D perhaps matching TRBD2 (5 bases). The CDR3 DNA is TGCGCCAGCAGCCAAGATTACGGGGAGCAAGAGACCCAGTACTTC. Translation gives CASSQDYGEQETQYF.